This T cell receptor beta chain was documented in a study of T-cell memory formation after mild COVID-19. Points from the study as a whole: Pre-infection memory already had some responding clones, implying cross-reactive memory joined.

After 5'RACE with constant-segment primers, TCR alpha and TCR beta cDNA libraries carrying sample barcodes and UMIs were obtained. TCRdb fed the 5' RACE reads into MiXCR, producing one record per CDR3 protein. The sample consists of about 360,000 distinct CDR3 sequences, approximately 15% of them appearing once. With regard to this clonotype: Its specificity is unknown.

Looked up from germline, CDR1 is SQVTM and CDR2 is ANQGSEA. Trimming took 1 base from V and 1 from J, leaving 14 bases between them. This CDR3 has 15 residues. Sequencing was carried out using PBMCs or a T cell subset sorted from them (not recorded which). This sequence was found in a man younger than 35 who had mild COVID-19 (a few samples of this study predate the infection). Cell type and time point are not known. The chain employs TRBV29-1 and TRBJ2-7; possible D gene TRBD1, 5 bases. Here the CDR3 reads CSVEVRTSTSYEQYF. CDR3 coding DNA: TGCAGCGTTGAAGTAAGGACATCGACGTCCTACGAGCAGTACTTC.